The present T cell receptor beta chain was sequenced within a study of blood T cell repertoires in COVID-19. On the study more broadly: PBMCs, B-cell-depleted T cells, or T cells were the source of the cDNA or gDNA that made up the material.

Original processing notes: Using reference gene primer amplification, nucleated cell counts were estimated. Measured with immunoSEQ multiplex PCR; TCRdb has only the in-frame clones, and not every one. Clonal size and the V and J genes are those of that table, whereas D and trimming came from the DNA. Found here are around 240,000 clones, roughly nine tenths of them singletons; the top ten hold around 1.3%. The sequence derives from a human donor in a cohort exposed to, infected with or recovered from COVID-19 (not recorded which). The donor label of this sample is uncertain. Sequencing was done on a sample of PBMCs or T cells enriched from blood (not recorded which).

Written as DNA, the CDR3 is TGTGCCAGTAGTATAGGGCGGGGGGCCTTGGATCAGCCCCAGCATTTT. Its protein is CASSIGRGALDQPQHF. The chain employs TRBV19 and TRBJ1-5; TRBD1 is a possible D gene (6 bases). Trimming left V 1 base short and J 5 bases short, with 15 bases between. In germline, CDR1 is LNHDA, CDR2 SQIVND (reference sequence). The CDR3 spans 16 residues. Filled out from reference TRBV19 and TRBJ1-5, the complete variable domain reads DGGITQSPKYLFRKEGQNVTLSCEQNLNHDAMYWYRQDPGQGLRLIYYSQIVNDFQKGDIAEGYSVSREKKESFPLTVTSAQKNPTAFYLCASSIGRGALDQPQHFGDGTRLSIL.